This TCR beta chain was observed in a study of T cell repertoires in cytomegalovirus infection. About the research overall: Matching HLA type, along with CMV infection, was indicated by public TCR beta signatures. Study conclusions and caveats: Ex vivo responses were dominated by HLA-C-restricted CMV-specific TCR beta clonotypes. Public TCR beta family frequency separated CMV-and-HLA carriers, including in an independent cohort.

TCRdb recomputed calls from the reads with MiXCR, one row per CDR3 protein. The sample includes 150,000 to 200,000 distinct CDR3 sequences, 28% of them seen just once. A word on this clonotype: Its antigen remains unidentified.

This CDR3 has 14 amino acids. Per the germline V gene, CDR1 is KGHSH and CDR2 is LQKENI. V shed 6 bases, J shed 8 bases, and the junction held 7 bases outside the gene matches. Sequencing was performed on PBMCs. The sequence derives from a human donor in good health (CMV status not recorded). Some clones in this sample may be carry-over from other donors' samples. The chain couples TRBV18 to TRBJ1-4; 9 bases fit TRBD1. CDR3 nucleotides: TGTGCCAGCTCGCCCGGGACAGGGAAGGAAAAACTGTTTTTT. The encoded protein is CASSPGTGKEKLFF. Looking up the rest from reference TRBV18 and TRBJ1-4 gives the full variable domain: NAGVMQNPRHLVRRRGQEARLRCSPMKGHSHVYWYRQLPEEGLKFMVYLQKENIIDESGMPKERFSAEFPKEGPSILRIQQVVRGDSAAYFCASSPGTGKEKLFFGSGTQLSVL.